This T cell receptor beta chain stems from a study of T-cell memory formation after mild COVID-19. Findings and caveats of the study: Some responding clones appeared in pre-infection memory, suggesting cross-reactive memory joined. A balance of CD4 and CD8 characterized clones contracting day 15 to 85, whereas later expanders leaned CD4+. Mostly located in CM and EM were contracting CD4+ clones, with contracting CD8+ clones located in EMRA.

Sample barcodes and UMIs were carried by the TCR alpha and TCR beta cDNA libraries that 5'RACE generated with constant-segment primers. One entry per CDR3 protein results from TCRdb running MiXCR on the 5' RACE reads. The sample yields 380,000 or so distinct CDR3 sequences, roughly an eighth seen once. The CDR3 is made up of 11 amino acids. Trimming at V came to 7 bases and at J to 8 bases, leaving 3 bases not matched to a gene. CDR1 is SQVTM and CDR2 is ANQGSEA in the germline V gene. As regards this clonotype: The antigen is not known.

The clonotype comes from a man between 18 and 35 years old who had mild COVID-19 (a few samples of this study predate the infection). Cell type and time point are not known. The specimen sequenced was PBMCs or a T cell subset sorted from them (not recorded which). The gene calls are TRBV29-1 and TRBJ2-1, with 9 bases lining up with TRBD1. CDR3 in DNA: TGCAGCGCCCGACAGGGGGATGAGCAGTTCTTC. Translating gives CSARQGDEQFF.